This T cell receptor beta chain was sequenced in a study of T cell clonality in common variable immunodeficiency. Profiling relied on immunoSEQ multiplex PCR, and the TCRdb table lists in-frame clones only, not all of them. Altogether roughly 40,000 clones were found in the sample, and no singletons occur. Ten or more counts support this clone. Its antigen is unidentified. The CDR3 end is not reached by the read, which stops 3 residues before it; the germline J gene fills it in. Heparinized whole blood, about 5 to 8.5 ml, came from each donor. Study-wide points: Compared with healthy controls, CVID subjects showed increased TCRbeta clonality, mostly in about a third. Repertoire-complication correlations in CVID were limited by patient heterogeneity.

The germline gives CDR1 MDHEN, CDR2 SYDVKM. V lost 6 bases and J lost 0, with 24 bases in between. CDR3 length: 18 residues. V usage is TRBV28 and J usage is TRBJ2-7; possibly TRBD1 for D (6 bases). The specimen was peripheral blood mononuclear cells. This TCR was recovered from a person aged 18-70 years in good health. The covered CDR3 bases are TGTGCCAGCAGCCCCCCCCCTCGGGGACACCATACCTCCTACGAG. Amino acid sequence: CASSPPPRGHHTSYE. The CDR3 as a whole reads CASSPPPRGHHTSYEQYF.